This T cell receptor beta chain was recorded in a study of T cell repertoires in ileal Crohn's disease. Findings and limits, study-wide: Clonal expansions were more frequent in active smokers than non-smokers at surgery. Compared with CD4 T cells, sorted CD8 cells carried more expanded clones.

Germline assignment: CDR1 SQVTM and CDR2 ANQGSEA. Trimming at V came to 4 bases and at J to 6 bases, leaving 8 bases not matched to a gene. The CDR3 has 13 residues. Each sample's TCRB immunosequencing used about 470 nanograms of biopsy DNA. Using immunoSEQ multiplex PCR, the repertoire was profiled, and TCRdb retains in-frame clones only, with some absent. The table includes thousands of clones, under 85% detected once. Comment on this clone: The antigen is not known.

Adults with ileal or ileocolonic Crohn's disease and an indication for resection were eligible. The chain has TRBV29-1 and TRBJ2-7, with 8 bases aligning to TRBD1. Sample: ileal tissue. This TCR was sampled from an adult with Crohn's disease. The CDR3 sequence: CSVADRASLEQYF. CDR3 DNA sequence: TGCAGCGTTGCGGACAGGGCCTCCCTCGAGCAGTACTTC.